The 29 T cell receptor beta chains in this list originate from one sample, sequenced in a study of T cells in Graves' hyperthyroidism and ophthalmopathy. Researchers took RNA transcripts and amplified the TCR beta CDR3 regions from them. First-round RT-PCR targeting the TCR CDR3 was performed with the HTBI primer set. TCRdb independently ran MiXCR on the multiplex PCR reads; one entry per CDR3 protein. Among approximately 520,000 distinct CDR3 sequences listed, approximately 25% were seen once. Sequencing used blood. The source is a woman in her thirties with Graves' ophthalmopathy.

There are many counts of this clonotype. V gene TRBV6-1 combines with J gene TRBJ2-2; possibly TRBD2 for D (6 bases). This CDR3 region has 15 residues. Germline V gives CDR1 MNHNS, CDR2 SASEGT. V lost 4 bases, J lost 5 bases, and 14 bases lay in between. The DNA for the CDR3 is TGTGCCAGCAGTGCGGCGGGAATTAAAACCGGGGAGCTGTTTTTT. Encoded protein: CASSAAGIKTGELFF.

This clonotype was recorded at least ten times. The chain uses TRBV6-1 and TRBJ1-1; no definite D call. CDR1 and CDR2 (germline): MNHNS, SASEGT. The CDR3 is 11 residues long. Trimming stripped 10 bases from V and 2 bases from J, with 8 bases between. The CDR3 nucleotides read TGTGCCACCGGTCCTAACACTGAAGCTTTCTTT. As protein: CATGPNTEAFF.

This clonotype was seen ten or more times. The chain joins TRBV7-2 to TRBJ1-2; 7 positions agree with TRBD1. From germline, CDR1 is SGHTA and CDR2 FQGNSA. The CDR3 has 14 residues. With V trimmed by 3 bases and J by 4 bases, 5 bases remained unmatched. The CDR3 sequence is CASSFPGGFYGYTF. The CDR3 nucleotides are TGTGCCAGCAGCTTCCCAGGGGGATTCTATGGCTACACCTTC.

This clonotype was recorded at least ten times. This rearrangement joins TRBV30 to TRBJ1-3; D gene ambiguous. V gave up 0 bases and J gave up 0 bases, with 9 bases separating them. CDR3 length equals 15 residues. Germline CDR1 reads GTSNPN; CDR2 reads SVGIG (reference sequence). For the CDR3, the DNA is TGTGCCTGGAGTGTTACCAGACTCTCTGGAAACACCATATATTTT. Its translation: CAWSVTRLSGNTIYF.

This clonotype was counted ten times or more. The chain couples TRBV5-1 to TRBJ1-2; weak D call: TRBD1 (5 bases). The CDR3 is 16 amino acids. Trimming removed 0 bases at V and 2 bases at J, with 14 bases between. CDR1 and CDR2 from the germline V gene are SGHRS and YFSETQ. The CDR3 bases are TGCGCCAGCAGCTTGGAGCGGGGGAGTGAAAACTATGGCTACACCTTC. It is translated as CASSLERGSENYGYTF.

This clonotype was observed a handful of times. The chain uses TRBV28 and TRBJ1-1; D possibly corresponds to TRBD1 (5 bases). The CDR3 contains 12 residues. Trimming removed 6 bases at V and 8 bases at J, with 13 bases between. CDR1 is MDHEN, CDR2 SYDVKM, per germline. CDR3 nucleotides: TGTGCCAGCAGCACAGCCGGGACCGAAGCTTTCTTT. This sequence encodes CASSTAGTEAFF.

The V gene is TRBV3-1, the J gene TRBJ1-1, with a tentative D call TRBD1 (5 bases). V lost 8 bases and J lost 6, with 13 bases in between. The CDR3 spans 12 residues. Germline V gives CDR1 LGHDT, CDR2 YNNKEL (reference sequence). CDR3 nucleotide sequence: TGTGCCAGCGCCTCAAAAGGGGCTGAAGCTTTCTTT. It encodes CASASKGAEAFF.

Ten or more counts support this clonotype. The V and J genes are TRBV20-1 and TRBJ1-5; TRBD1 might be the D (5 bases). The CDR3 covers 14 residues. V dropped 6 bases and J dropped 2 bases, with 14 bases sitting between them. Germline lookup yields CDR1 DFQATT and CDR2 SNEGSKA (reference sequence). CDR3 in amino acids: CSAPAGAGNQPQHF. For the CDR3, the DNA is TGCAGTGCCCCAGCCGGGGCGGGCAATCAGCCCCAGCATTTT.

The sample holds many counts of this clonotype. CDR3 nucleotide sequence: TGTGCCTGGAGCCGGACTAGCTGGGAGACCCAGTACTTC. This encodes CAWSRTSWETQYF. The chain recombines TRBV30 with TRBJ2-5; 8 positions agree with TRBD2. The CDR3 is 13 residues long. V trimming: 3 bases; J trimming: 5 bases; junction bases outside the gene matches: 5. In germline, CDR1 is GTSNPN, CDR2 SVGIG (reference sequence).

This clonotype was seen a few times. The chain combines TRBV9 with TRBJ2-7; 7 positions match TRBD2. V dropped 0 bases and J dropped 3; count of bases not matched to a gene: 6. Germline V gene lookup returns CDR1 SGDLS and CDR2 YYNGEE. CDR3 length: 15 amino acids. In nucleotides, the CDR3 is TGTGCCAGCAGCGTAGAGGCGGGGGATAGCTACGAGCAGTACTTC. Its translation: CASSVEAGDSYEQYF. Full variable domain (remainder filled in from reference TRBV9 and TRBJ2-7): DSGVTQTPKHLITATGQRVTLRCSPRSGDLSVYWYQQSLDQGLQFLIQYYNGEERAKGNILERFSAQQFPDLHSELNLSSLELGDSALYFCASSVEAGDSYEQYFGPGTRLTVT.

Many counts were recorded for this clonotype. This may arise from a read error, as a much more abundant clone is one base away. The genes are TRBV12-3 or TRBV12-4 and TRBJ1-1, with D hard to call. The CDR3 covers 13 residues. The chain's CDR3 is CAGSLVGLPSAFF. The DNA for the CDR3 is TGTGCCGGCAGTTTGGTTGGGCTACCAAGTGCTTTCTTT.

The chain is built from TRBV20-1 and TRBJ2-1, with 13 bases that match TRBD2. The germline V gene has CDR1 DFQATT and CDR2 SNEGSKA (reference sequence). V gave up 6 bases and J gave up 4 bases; unmatched junction bases: 3. The CDR3 runs to 14 residues. Here the CDR3 reads CSAMTSGGYNEQFF. Here the CDR3 DNA reads TGCAGTGCAATGACTAGCGGGGGGTACAATGAGCAGTTCTTC.

A few counts support this clonotype. V is TRBV27 and J is TRBJ1-2, with D possibly TRBD1 on 5 matching bases. In germline, CDR1 is MNHEY, CDR2 SMNVEV (reference sequence). The length of the CDR3 is 15 residues. V dropped 1 base and J dropped 8 bases, with 17 bases sitting between them. The CDR3 spells CASSLFPDGGLGYTF. DNA of the CDR3: TGTGCCAGCAGTTTATTTCCGGACGGGGGTTTGGGCTACACCTTC.

The chain joins TRBV2 to TRBJ1-1; TRBD1 is a possible D gene (6 bases). Germline V lookup: CDR1 SNHLY, CDR2 FYNNEI. This CDR3 region has 14 residues. V lost 6 bases to trimming and J lost 0 bases, with 11 bases between them. CDR3: CASRRQVLNTEAFF. The DNA of the CDR3 is TGTGCCAGCAGGAGACAGGTTCTGAACACTGAAGCTTTCTTT.

This clonotype was recorded many times. The chain carries TRBV4-2 and TRBJ1-1; unclear D gene. V gave up 0 bases and J gave up 0 bases, with 8 bases separating them. The CDR3 covers 15 residues. Germline V gives CDR1 LGHNA, CDR2 YNFKEQ. Here the CDR3 reads CASSQEHNMNTEAFF. CDR3 nucleotide sequence: TGTGCCAGCAGCCAAGAACACAACATGAACACTGAAGCTTTCTTT.

This clonotype was seen many times. The V and J genes are TRBV7-9 and TRBJ1-2, with D tentatively TRBD1 (6 bases). Trimming pared 7 bases from V and 4 bases from J, leaving 19 bases between. Per the germline V gene, CDR1 is SEHNR and CDR2 is FQNEAQ (reference sequence). There are 15 residues in the CDR3. The CDR3 loop is CASNHGTLDIYGYTF. CDR3 sequence (DNA): TGTGCCAGCAACCACGGGACACTCGATATCTATGGCTACACCTTC.

This clonotype was picked up a small number of times. V is TRBV4-1 and J is TRBJ1-2; maybe TRBD1 (5 bases). There are 17 residues in the CDR3. Germline V gene data show CDR1 as MGHRA and CDR2 as YSYEKL. Trimming stripped 4 bases from V and 5 bases from J, with 23 bases between. In nucleotides, the CDR3 is TGCGCCAGCAGCCGGTACCTAATAGGACAATTTGATTATGGCTACACCTTC. Amino acid sequence: CASSRYLIGQFDYGYTF.

Only a few counts were recorded for this clonotype. V usage is TRBV6-5 and J usage is TRBJ1-1, with a possible D match to TRBD1 (5 bases). Deletions cut 4 bases from V and 4 bases from J, with 19 bases between. The CDR3 has 16 residues. Germline values: CDR1 MNHEY, CDR2 SVGAGI. CDR3 loop: CASSWDFDPDPTEAFF. The CDR3 bases are TGTGCCAGCAGTTGGGACTTCGACCCCGATCCCACTGAAGCTTTCTTT.

This clonotype was seen repeatedly, ten times or more. This rearrangement joins TRBV29-1 to TRBJ2-6, with D hard to call. V was cut by 7 bases and J by 1 base, with 5 bases left in between. Germline CDR1 SQVTM, CDR2 ANQGSEA. This CDR3 contains 12 residues. DNA for the CDR3: TGCAGCGCGGTGTCTGGGGCCAACGTCCTGACTTTC. As protein: CSAVSGANVLTF.

The chain employs TRBV6-5 and TRBJ1-1; 9 bases are a match to TRBD1. Trimming took 2 bases from V and 0 from J; bases not matched to a gene: 4. The CDR3 spans 16 residues. CDR1 is MNHEY, CDR2 SVGAGI, per germline. As DNA, the CDR3 is TGTGCCAGCAGTTACGGGACAGGGCCCATGAACACTGAAGCTTTCTTT. Residues: CASSYGTGPMNTEAFF.

CDR3 DNA: TGTGCCAGCAGCTTAAGGACAGGGCACCAAGAGACCCAGTACTTC. Translating it yields CASSLRTGHQETQYF. This chain links TRBV7-2 with TRBJ2-5; 8 bases fit TRBD1. Germline-derived CDR1 and CDR2 are SGHTA and FQGNSA. This CDR3 has 15 residues. Trimming removed 2 bases from V and 0 bases from J; junction bases left unmatched: 2.

At least ten counts were recorded for this clonotype. The J gene is TRBJ1-1, the V gene TRBV12-3 or TRBV12-4; possibly TRBD1 for D (6 bases). The CDR3 runs 15 residues. The V gene lost 5 bases and the J gene lost 5 bases, with 18 bases spanning the gap. Here the CDR3 reads CASSPGTARGTEAFF. CDR3 coding DNA: TGTGCCAGCAGTCCGGGGACGGCGAGGGGGACTGAAGCTTTCTTT.

This clonotype was found a few times. CDR3 sequence (DNA): TGCAGCGTAAACAGGGCGGACAGCTACGAGCAGTACTTC. It translates to CSVNRADSYEQYF. The chain employs TRBV29-1 and TRBJ2-7; D possibly corresponds to TRBD1 (6 bases). The length of the CDR3 is 13 residues. Between the trimmed V and J ends, which lost 6 bases and 3 bases, there was a span of 15 bases. From germline, CDR1 is SQVTM and CDR2 ANQGSEA.

The rearrangement joins TRBV12-3 or TRBV12-4 to TRBJ1-2; perhaps TRBD1 as D (6 bases). Trimming removed 3 bases from V and 4 bases from J, with 15 bases in between. CDR3 size: 15 residues. The CDR3 loop reads CASSFGIGQFYGYTF. CDR3 DNA sequence: TGTGCCAGCAGTTTCGGCATCGGACAGTTCTATGGCTACACCTTC.

The chain has TRBV15 and TRBJ1-5; D not resolved. V was cut by 0 bases and J by 1 base, with 10 bases left in between. Germline CDR1 LNHNV, CDR2 YYDKDF (reference sequence). The CDR3 is made up of 16 amino acids. The CDR3 is CATSRDSYDSNQPQHF. DNA for the CDR3: TGTGCCACCAGCAGAGATTCGTACGACAGCAATCAGCCCCAGCATTTT.

Regarding this clonotype: With a much larger clone just one base away, this may be a read error. The V gene is TRBV11-2, the J gene TRBJ2-2; possibly TRBD1 or TRBD2 for D (5 bases each). From germline, CDR1 is SGHAT and CDR2 FQNNGV. The length of the CDR3 is 13 residues. CDR3 sequence (DNA): TGTGCCAGCAGCCCCAGGGTTGACGGGGAGCTGTTGTTT. Its protein is CASSPRVDGELLF. Looking up the rest from reference TRBV11-2 and TRBJ2-2 gives the full variable domain: EAGVAQSPRYKIIEKRQSVAFWCNPISGHATLYWYQQILGQGPKLLIQFQNNGVVDDSQLPKDRFSAERLKGVDSTLKIQPAKLEDSAVYLCASSPRVDGELLFGEGSRLTVL.

This chain links TRBV11-2 with TRBJ2-7; D perhaps matches TRBD2 (5 bases). V shed 5 bases and J shed 2 bases, with 19 bases lying between them. The CDR3 has 16 residues. Germline CDR1 SGHAT, CDR2 FQNNGV. CDR3 sequence: CASSPRLGRQPYEQYF. The DNA of the CDR3 is TGTGCCAGCAGCCCAAGGTTGGGGAGACAACCCTACGAGCAGTACTTC.

The chain uses TRBV6-1 and TRBJ2-5; D is perhaps TRBD2 (5 bases). The CDR3 runs to 15 residues. Deletions cut 4 bases from V and 5 bases from J, with 17 bases between. Germline-derived CDR1 and CDR2 are MNHNS and SASEGT. The CDR3 sequence: CASSGGLHLRETQYF. In nucleotides, the CDR3 is TGTGCCAGCAGTGGCGGACTTCACCTTCGGGAGACCCAGTACTTC.

There are many counts of this clonotype. The rearrangement links TRBV28 to TRBJ2-5, with D perhaps matching TRBD2 (5 bases). The V end lost 7 bases, the J end lost 3 bases, and 18 bases lay between the germline ends. The CDR3 has 15 amino acids. Germline V CDR1 and CDR2: MDHEN, SYDVKM. The DNA for the CDR3 is TGTGCCAGCACCCCTGCTAGTCGGGGAAAAGAGACCCAGTACTTC. Protein product: CASTPASRGKETQYF.